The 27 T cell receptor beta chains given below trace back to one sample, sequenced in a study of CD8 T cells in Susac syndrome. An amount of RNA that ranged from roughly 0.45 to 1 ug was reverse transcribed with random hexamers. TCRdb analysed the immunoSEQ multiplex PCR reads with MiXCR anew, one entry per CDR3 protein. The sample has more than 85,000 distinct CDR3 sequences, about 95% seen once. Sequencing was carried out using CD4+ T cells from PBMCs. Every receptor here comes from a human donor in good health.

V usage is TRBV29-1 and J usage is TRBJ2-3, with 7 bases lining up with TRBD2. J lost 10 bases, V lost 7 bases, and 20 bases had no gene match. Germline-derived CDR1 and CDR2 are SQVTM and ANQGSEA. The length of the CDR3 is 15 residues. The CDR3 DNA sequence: TGCAGCGCCGCCCCCGAGCCGGGAGGCTTTGGCCCGCAGTATTTT. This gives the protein CSAAPEPGGFGPQYF.

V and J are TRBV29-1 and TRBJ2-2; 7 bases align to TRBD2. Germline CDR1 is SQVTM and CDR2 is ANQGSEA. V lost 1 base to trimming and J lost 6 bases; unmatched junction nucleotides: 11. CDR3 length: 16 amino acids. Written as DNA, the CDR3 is TGCAGCGTTGAAGGCACAAGCGGGACGACACCCGGGGAGCTGTTTTTT. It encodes CSVEGTSGTTPGELFF.

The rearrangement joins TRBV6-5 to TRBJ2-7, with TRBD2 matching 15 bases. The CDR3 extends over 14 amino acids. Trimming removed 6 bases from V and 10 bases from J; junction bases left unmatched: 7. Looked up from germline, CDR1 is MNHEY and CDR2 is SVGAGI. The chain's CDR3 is CASSRTSGRADQYF. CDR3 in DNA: TGTGCCAGCAGCCGGACTAGCGGGAGGGCCGATCAGTACTTC.

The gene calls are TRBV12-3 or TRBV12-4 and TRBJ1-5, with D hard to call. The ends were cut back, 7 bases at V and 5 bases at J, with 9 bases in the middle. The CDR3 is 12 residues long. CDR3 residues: CASTYSDQPQHF. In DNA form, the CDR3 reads TGTGCCAGCACCTACAGTGATCAGCCCCAGCATTTT.

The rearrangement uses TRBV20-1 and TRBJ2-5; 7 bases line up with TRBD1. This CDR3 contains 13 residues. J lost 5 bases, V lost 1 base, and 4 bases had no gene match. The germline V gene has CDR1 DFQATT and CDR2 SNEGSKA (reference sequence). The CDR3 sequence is CSARGGGGETQYF. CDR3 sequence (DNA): TGCAGTGCTAGAGGAGGGGGCGGTGAGACCCAGTACTTC.

CDR3 loop: CASSQSSGELFF. For the CDR3, the DNA is TGTGCCAGCAGTCAATCCAGCGGGGAGCTGTTTTTT. V and J are TRBV28 and TRBJ2-2, with D unresolved. V shed 5 bases and J shed 7 bases, with 8 bases lying between them. Germline V gene data show CDR1 as MDHEN and CDR2 as SYDVKM. This CDR3 is 12 amino acids long.

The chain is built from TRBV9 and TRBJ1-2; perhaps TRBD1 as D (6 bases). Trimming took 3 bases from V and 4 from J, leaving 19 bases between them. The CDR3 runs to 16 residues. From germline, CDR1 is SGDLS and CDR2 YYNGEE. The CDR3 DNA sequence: TGTGCCAGCAGCGACCGCCGAGCAGGGGATCCCTATGGCTACACCTTC. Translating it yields CASSDRRAGDPYGYTF.

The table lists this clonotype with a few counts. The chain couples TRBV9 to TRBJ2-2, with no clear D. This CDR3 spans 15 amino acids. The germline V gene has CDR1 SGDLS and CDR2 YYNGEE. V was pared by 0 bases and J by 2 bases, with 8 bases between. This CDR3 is CASSVVPGNTGELFF. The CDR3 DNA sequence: TGTGCCAGCAGCGTAGTTCCCGGAAACACCGGGGAGCTGTTTTTT.

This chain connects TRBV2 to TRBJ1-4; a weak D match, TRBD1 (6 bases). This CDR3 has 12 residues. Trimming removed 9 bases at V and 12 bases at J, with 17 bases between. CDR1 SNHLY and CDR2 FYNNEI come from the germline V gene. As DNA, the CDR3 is TGTGCCAGTCAGAGAGGGGGTGTTGAACTGTTTTTT. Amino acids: CASQRGGVELFF. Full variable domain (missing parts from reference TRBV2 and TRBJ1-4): EPEVTQTPSHQVTQMGQEVILRCVPISNHLYFYWYRQILGQKVEFLVSFYNNEISEKSEIFDDQFSVERPDGSNFTLKIRSTKLEDSAMYFCASQRGGVELFFGSGTQLSVL.

This CDR3 reads CASSFSTNYEQYF. The DNA of the CDR3 is TGCGCCAGCAGCTTTTCGACAAACTACGAGCAGTACTTC. The V gene is TRBV5-1, the J gene TRBJ2-7; no reliable D call. There are 13 residues in the CDR3. V lost 2 bases, J lost 3 bases, and 9 bases lay in between. From germline, CDR1 is SGHRS and CDR2 YFSETQ. Full variable domain (remainder filled in from reference TRBV5-1 and TRBJ2-7): KAGVTQTPRYLIKTRGQQVTLSCSPISGHRSVSWYQQTPGQGLQFLFEYFSETQRNKGNFPGRFSGRQFSNSRSEMNVSTLELGDSALYLCASSFSTNYEQYFGPGTRLTVT.

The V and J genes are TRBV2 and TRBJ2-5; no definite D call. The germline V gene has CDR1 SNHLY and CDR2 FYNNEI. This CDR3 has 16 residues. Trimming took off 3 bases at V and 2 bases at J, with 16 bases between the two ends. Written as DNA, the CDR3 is TGTGCCAGCAGTGAGTCCGGCGAGCCCCGGCAAGAGACCCAGTACTTC. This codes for CASSESGEPRQETQYF.

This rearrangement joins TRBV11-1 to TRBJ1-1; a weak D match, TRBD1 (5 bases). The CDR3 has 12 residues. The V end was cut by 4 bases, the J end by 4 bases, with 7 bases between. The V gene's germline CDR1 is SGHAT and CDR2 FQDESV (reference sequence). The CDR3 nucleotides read TGTGCCAGCAGCTACAGGAGCACTGAAGCTTTCTTT. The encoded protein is CASSYRSTEAFF.

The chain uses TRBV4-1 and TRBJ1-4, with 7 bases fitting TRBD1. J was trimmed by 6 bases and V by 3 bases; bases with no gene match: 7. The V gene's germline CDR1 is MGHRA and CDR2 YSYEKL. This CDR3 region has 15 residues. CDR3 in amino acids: CASSQGQRWDEKLFF. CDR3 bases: TGCGCCAGCAGCCAGGGACAGCGGTGGGATGAAAAACTGTTTTTT.

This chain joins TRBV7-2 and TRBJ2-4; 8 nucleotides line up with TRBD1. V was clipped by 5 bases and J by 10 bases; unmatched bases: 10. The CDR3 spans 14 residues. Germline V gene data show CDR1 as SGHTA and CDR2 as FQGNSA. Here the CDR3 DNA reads TGTGCCAGCAGCCCCCGACAGGGGCTTGAAATTCAGTACTTC. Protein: CASSPRQGLEIQYF.

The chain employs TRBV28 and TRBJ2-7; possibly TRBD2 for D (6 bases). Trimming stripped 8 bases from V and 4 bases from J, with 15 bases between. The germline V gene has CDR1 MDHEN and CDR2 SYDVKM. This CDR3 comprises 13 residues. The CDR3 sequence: CASGTQPSYEQYF. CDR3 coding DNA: TGTGCCAGCGGGACTCAACCGTCATACGAGCAGTACTTC.

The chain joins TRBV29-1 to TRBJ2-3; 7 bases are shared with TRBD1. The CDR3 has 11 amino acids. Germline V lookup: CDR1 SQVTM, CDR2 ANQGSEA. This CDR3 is CSQGGTDTQYF. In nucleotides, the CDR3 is TGCAGTCAGGGGGGCACAGATACGCAGTATTTT.

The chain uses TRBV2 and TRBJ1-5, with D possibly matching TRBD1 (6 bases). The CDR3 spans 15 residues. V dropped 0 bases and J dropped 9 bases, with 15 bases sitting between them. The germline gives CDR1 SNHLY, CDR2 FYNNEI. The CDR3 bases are TGTGCCAGCAGTGAAGCTACAGGGAATCGTGCGCCCCAGCATTTT. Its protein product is CASSEATGNRAPQHF.

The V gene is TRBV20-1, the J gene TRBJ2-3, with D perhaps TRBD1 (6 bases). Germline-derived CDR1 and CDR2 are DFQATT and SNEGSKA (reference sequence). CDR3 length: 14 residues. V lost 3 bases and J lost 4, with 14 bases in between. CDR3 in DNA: TGCAGTGCTAGTGGACAGAAGGGCCCAGATACGCAGTATTTT. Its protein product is CSASGQKGPDTQYF.

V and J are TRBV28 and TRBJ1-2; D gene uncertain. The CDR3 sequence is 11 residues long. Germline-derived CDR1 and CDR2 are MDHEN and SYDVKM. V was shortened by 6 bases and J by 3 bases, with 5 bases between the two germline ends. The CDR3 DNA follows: TGTGCCAGCAGGGGCCACTATGGCTACACCTTC. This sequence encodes CASRGHYGYTF.

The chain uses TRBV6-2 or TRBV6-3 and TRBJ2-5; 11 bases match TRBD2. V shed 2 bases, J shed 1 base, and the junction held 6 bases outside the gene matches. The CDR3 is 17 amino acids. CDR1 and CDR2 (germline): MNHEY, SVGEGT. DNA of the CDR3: TGTGCCAGCAGTTACAGGACTAGCGGGTCCTTCCAAGAGACCCAGTACTTC. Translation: CASSYRTSGSFQETQYF.

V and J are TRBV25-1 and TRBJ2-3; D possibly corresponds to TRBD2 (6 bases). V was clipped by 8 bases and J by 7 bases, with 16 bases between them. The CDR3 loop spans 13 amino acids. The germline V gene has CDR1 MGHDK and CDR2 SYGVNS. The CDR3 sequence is CASRWRDGNTQYF. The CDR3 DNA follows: TGTGCCAGCCGGTGGAGGGACGGAAATACGCAGTATTTT.

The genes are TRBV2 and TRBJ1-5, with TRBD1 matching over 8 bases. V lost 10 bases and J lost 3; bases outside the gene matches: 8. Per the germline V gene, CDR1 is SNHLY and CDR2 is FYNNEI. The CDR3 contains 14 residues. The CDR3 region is CATKTGAVNQPQHF. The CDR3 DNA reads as TGTGCCACCAAGACAGGGGCCGTCAATCAGCCCCAGCATTTT.

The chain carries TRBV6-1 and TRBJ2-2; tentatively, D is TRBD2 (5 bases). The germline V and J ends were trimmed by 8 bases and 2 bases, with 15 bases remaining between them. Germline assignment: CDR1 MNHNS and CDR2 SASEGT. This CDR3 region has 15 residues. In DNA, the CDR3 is TGTGCCAGCTTTTATGGACGGGGAAACACCGGGGAGCTGTTTTTT. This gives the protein CASFYGRGNTGELFF.

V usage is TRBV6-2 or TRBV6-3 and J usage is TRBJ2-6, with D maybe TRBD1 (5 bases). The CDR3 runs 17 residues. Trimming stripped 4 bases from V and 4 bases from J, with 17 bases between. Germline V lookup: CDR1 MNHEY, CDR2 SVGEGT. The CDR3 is CASSSANTGPGANVLTF. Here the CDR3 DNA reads TGTGCCAGCAGTTCGGCGAATACAGGCCCCGGGGCCAACGTCCTGACTTTC.

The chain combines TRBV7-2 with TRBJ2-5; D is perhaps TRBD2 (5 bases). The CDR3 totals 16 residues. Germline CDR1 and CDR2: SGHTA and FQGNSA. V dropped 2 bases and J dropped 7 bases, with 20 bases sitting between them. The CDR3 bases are TGTGCCAGCAGCTTATGGAATAGTCAGAGGGTAATGACCCAGTACTTC. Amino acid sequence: CASSLWNSQRVMTQYF. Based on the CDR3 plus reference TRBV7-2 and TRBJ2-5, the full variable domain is GAGVSQSPSNKVTEKGKDVELRCDPISGHTALYWYRQSLGQGLEFLIYFQGNSAPDKSGLPSDRFSAERTGGSVSTLTIQRTQQEDSAVYLCASSLWNSQRVMTQYFGPGTRLLVL.

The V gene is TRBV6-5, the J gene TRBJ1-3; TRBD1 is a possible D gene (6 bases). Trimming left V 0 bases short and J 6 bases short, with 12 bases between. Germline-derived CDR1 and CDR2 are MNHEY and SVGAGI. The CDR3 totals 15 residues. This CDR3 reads CASSYSRGGENTIYF. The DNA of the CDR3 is TGTGCCAGCAGTTACTCCCGGGGGGGCGAAAACACCATATATTTT.

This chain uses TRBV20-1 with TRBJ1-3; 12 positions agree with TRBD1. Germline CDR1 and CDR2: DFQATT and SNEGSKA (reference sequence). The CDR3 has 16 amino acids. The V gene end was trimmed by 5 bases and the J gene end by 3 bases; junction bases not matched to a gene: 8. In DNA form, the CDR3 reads TGCAGTGCTCTGTGGGACAGGGGGCGGTATGGAAACACCATATATTTT. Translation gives CSALWDRGRYGNTIYF.